This T cell receptor (beta chain) was captured by sequencing in a study of blood T cell repertoires in COVID-19. Study in general: Researchers got acute and convalescent COVID-19 samples from the United States, Italy and Spain. PBMCs, B-cell-depleted T cells, or T cells provided the cDNA or gDNA that made up the material.

This CDR3 has 15 residues. Germline V gene sequence: CDR1 MNHNS, CDR2 SASEGT. V was cut by 1 base and J by 7 bases, with 14 bases left in between. Sequencing was performed with immunoSEQ multiplex PCR; in TCRdb, only in-frame clones are kept and a portion is missing. The data show approximately 40,000 clones, with about nine tenths seen just once and around 5.7% held by the top ten. Sequencing was carried out using peripheral blood. The TCR was taken from a human donor in a cohort sampled during active COVID-19. The V gene is TRBV6-1, the J gene TRBJ1-5; D is undetermined. This chain's CDR3 is CASSEGHGPSQPQHF. The CDR3 nucleotides are TGTGCCAGCAGTGAAGGCCACGGACCTAGCCAGCCCCAGCATTTT.